The subject of this entry is one TCR beta chain. No cognate antigen has been identified for it. Reading from cysteine to phenylalanine, the CDR3 counts 15 amino acids. The retained sequence is limited to the CDR3, 45 bases, with the frame set at the first base. The germline V gene gives CDR1 as MNHNS and CDR2 as SASEGT. Germline trimming amounts to 1 base on V and 4 bases on J, with 5 as the count of junction bases outside the gene matches. Receptor amplification or capture employed the immunoSEQ multiplex PCR assay. A mixture of 60 forward primers for TCR Vbeta segments and 13 reverse primers for TCR Jbeta segments was used in the multiplex PCR. Amplification of the CDR3 region of rearranged TCR beta genes was performed with a multiplex PCR assay on genomic DNA. Amplified TCR beta libraries were sequenced as 87-base-pair reads on the Illumina HiSeq System. The published analysis was carried out like this. A later analysis counted some 80 million unique TCR beta chains across the approximately 700 repertoires, and approximately 11 million of these chains were shared by at least two donors. To remove PCR and sequencing errors, raw reads were error-corrected and collapsed into unique sequences using a nearest-neighbor algorithm that merged closely related sequences. To assign V, D and J gene segments, CDR3 sequences were aligned to IMGT reference sequences. For a sequence to be retained, a match of at least six nucleotides was required to both a V gene segment and a J gene segment. A rearrangement counted as productive if the CDR3 had no stop codons and remained in frame with V and J, and every other rearrangement counted as non-productive. Following IMGT convention, CDR3 was defined as the stretch from the second conserved V-encoded cysteine up to the conserved J-encoded phenylalanine. The earlier analysis of about 530 of the donors excluded any sequence lacking an unambiguous match to a single V gene segment. In an earlier analysis of 587 of the donors, V segments were called functional above 56.7% productive rearrangements and were called segregating when the between-donor standard deviation exceeded 5%. To diagnose cytomegalovirus status from the catalog of TCR beta chain sequences, a statistical classification framework was built. In a later analysis, V and J genes were assigned by comparing TCR nucleotide sequences against IMGT/GENE-DB human TR gene sequences. The TCRdist pipeline was used in a later analysis to assign CDR3 sequences and most-parsimonious VDJ recombination scenarios. A later analysis defined each TCR beta chain by its CDR3 amino acid sequence plus V-gene family, and excluded reads lacking a unique V-gene family. A later analysis removed 450 to 600 highly shared, low-generation-probability nucleotide sequences to deal with suspected cross-contamination and a sequencing artifact. In a later analysis, a clonal expansion index was calculated for each public chain from normalized within-repertoire ranks of inferred template counts. Generation probabilities in a later analysis came from a VDJ recombination model fitted to out-of-frame rearrangements, and those results were checked against IGoR. Hypergeometric tests were used in a later analysis to score TCR-TCR, TCR-HLA and TCR-CMV co-occurrence, with a repertoire-size bias correction applied to the TCR pairs. A later analysis estimated false discovery rates by permuting HLA or CMV assignments 20 times. A later analysis grouped co-occurring TCRs with DBSCAN, adding TCRdist sequence similarity when clustering within HLA-allele-positive subsets. Co-occurrence clustering excluded repertoires with fewer than 30,000 or more than 120,000 public chains, plus five with anomalous nucleotide sharing. Here the immuneACCESS table is served through TCRdb, limited to in-frame sequences with V and J called. Missing clones are a known gap in these copies; in checked studies unresolved V genes cover under half, and the rest lacks a known reason. D and trimming come from the DNA, and the V and J calls and clone size come from that table. This sample's records show about 39,000 clones. The ten largest clones capture under 5% of the sample.

This sample stems from a study of cytomegalovirus exposure and HLA in healthy donors (dated by TCRdb to between 2016 and 2019). General notes on the study: In an earlier analysis of 550 to 750 of the donors, 276 Gb of sequence data and 117 million unique TCR beta sequences from about 190 million T cells were reported. A later analysis re-examined previously published TCR beta repertoires from several hundred donors and added high-resolution HLA genotyping to investigate patterns of TCR occurrence. HLA typing included class I and class II loci at four-digit resolution. To decide whether each TCR beta V gene segment behaved as functional or pseudogenic, an earlier analysis of nearly 600 of the donors relied on high-throughput TCR beta sequencing. To predict cytomegalovirus infection status, the study combined high-throughput TCR immunosequencing, statistical association of individual TCRs with disease status, and machine learning. Because of strong linkage in the cohort, four or five DR-DQ haplotypes were treated as single units for association and clustering. Genome-wide SNP genotypes for about three fifths of the roughly 700 donors were used in a later genetic analysis, which treated that subset as a discovery cohort. All discovery cohort repertoires had been generated on a single sequencing platform. Rather than using new phenotypic data, the later analysis identified candidate immune exposures from TCR beta sequences and from how often those sequences occurred across donors. The study profiled the T cell repertoires of under 700 subjects by immunosequencing and related them to cytomegalovirus serostatus. The number of donors typed differed by locus, with roughly 620-630 for A, B, C, DRB1 and DQB1, 522 for DQA1, over 600 for DPA1, and 472 for DPB1. The study aimed to test whether signatures of past pathogen exposure could be identified by cataloging public T cell receptors. Donor age, sex, ethnicity and CMV serostatus were compiled alongside the repertoire data. On average, around 200,000 unique TCR beta nucleotide sequences were sequenced per donor among some 430 genotyped donors of the cohort, with around 19% of those sequences being non-productive. Roughly 300 gigabases of sequencing data and approximately 93 million unique TCR sequences were included in an early release covering roughly 700 HLA-typed donors. Among the roughly 400 genotyped donors, approximately 76% belonged to the genetic ancestry cluster associated with self-reported Caucasian donors. Besides the first cohort of under 700 subjects, a separate validation cohort made up of about 120 different subjects was used. Overall study outcomes, separate from this receptor: Cytomegalovirus status was reported to be diagnosed by the classifier with high specificity and sensitivity in both the original and validation cohorts. A group of highly shared sequence variants was considered likely to be a technical artifact of the sequencing pipeline. Compared with the 666-donor mean, donors in an Asian-associated ancestry cluster had fewer N-insertions in productive TCRs, according to a later genetic analysis. Roughly uniform sequencing depth across donors was assumed in presence/absence analyses, although this assumption may not hold. According to the authors, the approach could potentially be generalized to other disease states and immunological phenotypes. An earlier analysis of some 590 of the donors showed that most TCR beta V segments appeared in productive rearrangements either about 87% or about 30% of the time, which broadly matched IMGT annotations. The only immune exposure information available for the cohort was CMV serostatus. A further reported finding was that TCR beta sequences accurately predicted the HLA-A and HLA-B alleles for most subjects in the first cohort. When HLA alleles, especially DR and DQ, strongly co-occurred, attributing TCR associations to individual alleles was difficult. In this cohort, only TCR beta chains were sequenced, and detectable features were limited by the absence of alpha or paired-chain data. A total of fewer than 200 TCR beta chains were listed by the study as associated with cytomegalovirus. An association between a missense DCLRE1C variant and V-gene and J-gene trimming of TCR beta chains was found in a later genetic analysis and replicated in an independent cohort. A later analysis found that HLA-associated TCR beta chains were more clonally expanded and had lower generation probabilities than equally common non-associated chains. Because HLA typing was unavailable for some donors at each locus, only the typed subset was used in association tests. Linkage disequilibrium might explain the correlated functional status among segregating V segments, but an unknown experimental factor could not be excluded. In a later analysis, more than 15,000 TCR beta sequences were associated with specific HLA alleles at a false discovery rate of 0.05. In vitro tests confirmed that a few of the cytomegalovirus-associated TCR beta chains recognize cytomegalovirus antigens. Because counts were too low, seventeen rarely observed V segments, including chromosome 9 orphons, were excluded from the earlier analysis of 587 of the donors. According to a later analysis, parvovirus B19, influenza, CMV and Epstein-Barr virus appeared linked to several top co-occurrence clusters. Some IMGT-functional V segments, including TRBV6-2 and TRBV6-3, could not be told apart with the 87-base-pair reads, so those segments were excluded. According to a later analysis, most CMV-associated TCR beta chains appeared to be HLA-restricted, and the HLA associations seemed to be driven largely by CMV exposure. Most TCR sequences were observed very rarely across donors, whereas some public TCRs were present in many individuals. According to a later analysis, TCR association rates differed among HLA loci, with DRB1 alleles showing the most associated TCRs and HLA-C alleles showing the fewest.

The cohort was made up of 500 to 850 healthy bone marrow donors. At the time of sampling, every cohort member was nominally healthy, though immune exposures that went unrecorded were likely present. The donor was CMV seronegative and was included in the group of several hundred seronegative cohort members. A peripheral blood sample was collected from each donor, and TCR beta sequencing was performed on peripheral blood mononuclear cells. The Qiagen DNeasy Blood Extraction Kit was used to extract genomic DNA from the blood cell samples. This sequence was found in a male donor in good health and CMV-seronegative. The sequenced material came from PBMCs. Recombination joined TRBV6-1 with TRBJ2-5; 8 nucleotides in the junction match TRBD2. This receptor has the CDR3 CASSEGPGGGETQYF. Here is the DNA: TGTGCCAGCAGTGAAGGGCCCGGGGGGGGAGAGACCCAGTACTTC.